What follows is one T cell receptor (beta chain) and its context. Its cognate antigen is unknown. Germline loops: CDR1 LNHDA, CDR2 SQIVND (reference sequence). The length of the CDR3 is 15 residues. V gave up 7 bases and J gave up 6 bases, with 21 bases separating them. This sample is drawn from a study of siplizumab effects on memory and regulatory T cells. Study-wide findings and caveats: Siplizumab significantly decreased alloreactive sequences from unstimulated CD4+ memory cells.

The data were produced by immunoSEQ multiplex PCR, yet TCRdb's version contains in-frame clones alone and is incomplete. The sample records more than 95,000 clones, roughly 94% being singletons. The rearrangement joins TRBV19 to TRBJ1-2, with unresolved D. This TCR was recovered from a human donor in good health. The source material was non-Treg CD4+ T cells sorted from blood. CDR3 DNA sequence: TGTGCCAGTAAGGACCACTCGTTGGAGCAGAATGGCTACACCTTC. Protein sequence: CASKDHSLEQNGYTF.